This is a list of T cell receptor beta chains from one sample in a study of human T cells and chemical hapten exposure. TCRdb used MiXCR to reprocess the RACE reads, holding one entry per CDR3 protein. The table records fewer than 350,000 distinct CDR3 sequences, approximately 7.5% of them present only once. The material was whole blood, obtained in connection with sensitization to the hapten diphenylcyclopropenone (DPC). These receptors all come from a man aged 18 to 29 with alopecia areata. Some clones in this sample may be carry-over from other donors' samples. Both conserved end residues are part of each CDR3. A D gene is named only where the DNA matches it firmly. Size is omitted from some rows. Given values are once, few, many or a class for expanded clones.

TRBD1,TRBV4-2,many,CASSDGTGNSPLHF
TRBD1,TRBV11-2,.,CASSLDLRQGRAKNIQYF
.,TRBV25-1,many,CASSPGANGNEKLFF
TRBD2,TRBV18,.,CASSGPRLAGREQYF
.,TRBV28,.,CASSFVGPRLREQFF
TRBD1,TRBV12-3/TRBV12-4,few,CASSFSGQGKGYTF
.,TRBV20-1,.,CSVHLTTGGTEAFF
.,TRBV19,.,CASSVTALTYNEQFF
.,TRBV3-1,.,CASSPQQGINEKLFF
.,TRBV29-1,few,CSSKSSRNSYEQYF
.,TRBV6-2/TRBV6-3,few,CASSYERVNDNEQFF
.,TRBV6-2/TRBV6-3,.,CASRQVPTDTQYF
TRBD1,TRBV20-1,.,CSASPPDRAGNTIYF
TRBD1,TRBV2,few,CASSPGTGGAPGELFF
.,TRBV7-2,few,CASSGAEGDANYGYTF
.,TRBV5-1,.,CASSWGSPTQNEKLFF
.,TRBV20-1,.,CSALLLDSNQPQHF
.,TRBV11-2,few,CASSFQGPLGGYTF
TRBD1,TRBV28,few,CASLGQRDRGRETQYF
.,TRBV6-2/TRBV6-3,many,CASSKEVNTEAFF
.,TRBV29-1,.,CSVDGTTYSYGYTF
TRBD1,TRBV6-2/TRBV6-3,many,CASSQTNRGAEAFF
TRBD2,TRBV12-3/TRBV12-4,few,CASITGGYNEQFF
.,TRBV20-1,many,CSARDTPYEQYF
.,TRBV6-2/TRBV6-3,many,CASRRDSVLAKNIQYF
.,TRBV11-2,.,CASSLVISFSYNEQFF
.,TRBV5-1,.,CASSRTASSYEQYF
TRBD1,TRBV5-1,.,CASSPTLRDRGNYNEQFF
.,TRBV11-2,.,CASSSTRNTGELFF
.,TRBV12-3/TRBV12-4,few,CASSLIGHQPQHF
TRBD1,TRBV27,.,CACSLLGQATEQYF
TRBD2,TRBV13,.,CASQRGGKETQYF
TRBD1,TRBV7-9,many,CASSLVRGHTEAFF
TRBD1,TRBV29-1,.,CSVGGTGNEQFF
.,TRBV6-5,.,CASSYVSPLTPGEQYF
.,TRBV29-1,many,CSVRAKYEQYF
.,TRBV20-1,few,CSAKKGSIGYTF
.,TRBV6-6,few,CASVRGGMNTEAFF
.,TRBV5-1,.,CASSSQVDYGYTF
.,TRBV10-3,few,CAISDFDSSSYEQYF
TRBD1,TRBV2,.,CASSEVAGGTEAFF
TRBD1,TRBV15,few,CATSIVRDRVWHEQFF
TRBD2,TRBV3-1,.,CASSQEAGWGYNEQFF
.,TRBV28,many,CASSVSGIYGYTF
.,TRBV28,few,CASRRLRQRINEKLFF
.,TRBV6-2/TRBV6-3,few,CASSYSGGPDTEAFF
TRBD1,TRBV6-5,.,CACGDRFFEQYF
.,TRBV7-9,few,CASSRPNANTGELFF
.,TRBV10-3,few,CAISDAENTGELFF
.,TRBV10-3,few,CAISELVEQYF
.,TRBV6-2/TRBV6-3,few,CASKQPARETQYF
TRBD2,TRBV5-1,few,CASSEDLAGVQETQYF